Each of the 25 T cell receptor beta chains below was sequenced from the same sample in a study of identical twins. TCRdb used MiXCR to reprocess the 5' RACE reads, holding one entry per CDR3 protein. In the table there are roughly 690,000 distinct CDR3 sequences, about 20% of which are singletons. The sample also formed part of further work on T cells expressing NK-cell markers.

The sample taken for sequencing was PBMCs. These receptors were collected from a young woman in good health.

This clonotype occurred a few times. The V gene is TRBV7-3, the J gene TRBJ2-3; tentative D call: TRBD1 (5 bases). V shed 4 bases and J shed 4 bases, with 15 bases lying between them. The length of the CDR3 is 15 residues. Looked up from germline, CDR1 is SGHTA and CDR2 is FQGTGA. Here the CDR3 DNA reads TGTGCCAGCAGCTGGGGCCTGAACCCGGCAGATACGCAGTATTTT. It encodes CASSWGLNPADTQYF.

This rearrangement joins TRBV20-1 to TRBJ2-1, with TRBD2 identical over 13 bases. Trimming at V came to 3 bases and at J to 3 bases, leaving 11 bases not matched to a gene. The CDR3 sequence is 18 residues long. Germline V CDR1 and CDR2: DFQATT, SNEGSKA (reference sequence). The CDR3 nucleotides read TGCAGTGCTAGTTCTCTCCCAGGGACTAGCGGGAACTACAATGAGCAGTTCTTC. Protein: CSASSLPGTSGNYNEQFF.

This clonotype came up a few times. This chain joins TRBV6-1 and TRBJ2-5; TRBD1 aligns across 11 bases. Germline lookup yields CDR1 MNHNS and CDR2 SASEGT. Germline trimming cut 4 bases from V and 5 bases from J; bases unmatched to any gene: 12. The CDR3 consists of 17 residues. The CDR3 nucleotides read TGTGCCAGCAGTGCCTACCCCTGGACAGGGGGCGCCGAGACCCAGTACTTC. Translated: CASSAYPWTGGAETQYF.

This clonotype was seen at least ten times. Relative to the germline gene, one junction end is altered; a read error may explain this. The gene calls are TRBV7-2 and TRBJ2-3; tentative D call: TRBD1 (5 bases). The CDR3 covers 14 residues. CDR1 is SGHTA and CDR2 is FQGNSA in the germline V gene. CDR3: CASSLAGRTDTQYF. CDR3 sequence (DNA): TGTGCCAGCAGTTTAGCAGGGCGCACAGATACGCAGTATTTT.

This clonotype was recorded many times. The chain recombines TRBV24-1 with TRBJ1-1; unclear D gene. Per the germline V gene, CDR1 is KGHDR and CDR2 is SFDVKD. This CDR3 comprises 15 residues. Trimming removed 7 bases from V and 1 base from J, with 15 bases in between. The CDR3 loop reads CATSNGWPSNTEAFF. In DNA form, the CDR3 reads TGTGCCACCAGCAATGGGTGGCCATCGAACACTGAAGCTTTCTTT.

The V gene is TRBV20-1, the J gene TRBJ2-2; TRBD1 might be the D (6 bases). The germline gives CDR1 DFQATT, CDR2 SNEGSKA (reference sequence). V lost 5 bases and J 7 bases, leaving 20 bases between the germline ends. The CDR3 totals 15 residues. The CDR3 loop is CSAQPGHARRGELFF. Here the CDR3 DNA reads TGCAGTGCTCAACCGGGACACGCACGACGCGGGGAGCTGTTTTTT.

Here the CDR3 reads CASSFRRDRNTEAFF. The CDR3 bases are TGTGCCAGCAGTTTCCGTCGAGATCGGAACACTGAAGCTTTCTTT. The gene calls are TRBV12-3 or TRBV12-4 and TRBJ1-1; D is ambiguous. Trimming stripped 3 bases from V and 1 base from J, with 12 bases between. The CDR3 length is 15 residues.

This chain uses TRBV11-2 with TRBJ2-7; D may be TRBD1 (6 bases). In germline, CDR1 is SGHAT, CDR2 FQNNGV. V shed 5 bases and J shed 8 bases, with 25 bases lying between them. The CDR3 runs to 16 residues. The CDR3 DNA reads TGTGCCAGCAGCCGCGTATTTAACAGGGTCCCTACGAAGCAGTACTTC. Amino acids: CASSRVFNRVPTKQYF.

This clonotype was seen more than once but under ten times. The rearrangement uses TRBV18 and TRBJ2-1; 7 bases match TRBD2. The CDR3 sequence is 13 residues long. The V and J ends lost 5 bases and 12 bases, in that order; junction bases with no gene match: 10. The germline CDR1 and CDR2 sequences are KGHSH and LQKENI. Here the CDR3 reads CASSELLAEGQFF. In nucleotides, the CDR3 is TGTGCCAGCTCAGAACTGCTAGCGGAAGGGCAGTTCTTC. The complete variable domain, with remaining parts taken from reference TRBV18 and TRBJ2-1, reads NAGVMQNPRHLVRRRGQEARLRCSPMKGHSHVYWYRQLPEEGLKFMVYLQKENIIDESGMPKERFSAEFPKEGPSILRIQQVVRGDSAAYFCASSELLAEGQFFGPGTRLTVL.

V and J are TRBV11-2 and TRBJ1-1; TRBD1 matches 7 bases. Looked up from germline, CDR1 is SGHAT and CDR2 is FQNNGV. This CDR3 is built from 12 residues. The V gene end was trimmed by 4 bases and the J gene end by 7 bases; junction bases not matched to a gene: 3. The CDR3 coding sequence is TGTGCCAGCAGCTCAGGGGGGATTGAAGCTTTCTTT. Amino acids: CASSSGGIEAFF.

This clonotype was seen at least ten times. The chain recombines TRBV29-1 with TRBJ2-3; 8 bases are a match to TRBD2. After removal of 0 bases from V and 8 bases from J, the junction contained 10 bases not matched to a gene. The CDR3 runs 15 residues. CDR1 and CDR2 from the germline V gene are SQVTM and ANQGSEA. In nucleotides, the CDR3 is TGCAGCGTTGAAGATCGGAGCGGGAGTGCGGGTACGCAGTATTTT. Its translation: CSVEDRSGSAGTQYF.

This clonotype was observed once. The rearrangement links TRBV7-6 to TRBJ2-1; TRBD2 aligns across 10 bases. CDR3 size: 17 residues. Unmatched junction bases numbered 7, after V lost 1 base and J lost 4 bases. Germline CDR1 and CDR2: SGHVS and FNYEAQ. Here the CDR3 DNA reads TGTGCCAGCAGCTTAGGGACTAGCGGAAACCTTTACAATGAGCAGTTCTTC. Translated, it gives CASSLGTSGNLYNEQFF.

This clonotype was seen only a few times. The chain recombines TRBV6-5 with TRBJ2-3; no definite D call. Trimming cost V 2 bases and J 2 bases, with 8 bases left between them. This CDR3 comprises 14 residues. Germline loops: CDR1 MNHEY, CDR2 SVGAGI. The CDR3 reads CASSYRSYTDTQYF. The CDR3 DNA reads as TGTGCCAGCAGTTACCGGTCATACACAGATACGCAGTATTTT.

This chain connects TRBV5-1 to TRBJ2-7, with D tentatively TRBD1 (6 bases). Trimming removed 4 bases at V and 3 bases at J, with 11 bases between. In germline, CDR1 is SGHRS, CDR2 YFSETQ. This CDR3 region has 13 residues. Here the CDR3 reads CASSPGHLYEQYF. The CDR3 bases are TGCGCCAGCAGCCCGGGACATCTCTACGAGCAGTACTTC.

The chain's CDR3 is CASSLGTSGGFQYF. CDR3 nucleotides: TGCGCCAGCAGCCTAGGGACTAGCGGGGGATTTCAGTACTTC. The chain employs TRBV4-3 and TRBJ2-4, with 14 bases fitting TRBD2. Per the germline V gene, CDR1 is LGHNA and CDR2 is YSLEER. V gave up 4 bases and J gave up 11 bases; unmatched junction bases: 4. This CDR3 is built from 14 residues.

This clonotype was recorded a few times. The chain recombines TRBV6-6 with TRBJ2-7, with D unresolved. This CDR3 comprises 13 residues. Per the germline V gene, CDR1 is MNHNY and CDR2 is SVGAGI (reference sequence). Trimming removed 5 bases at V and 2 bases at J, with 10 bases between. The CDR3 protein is CASSDGLAYEQYF. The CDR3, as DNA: TGTGCCAGCAGTGACGGATTGGCCTACGAGCAGTACTTC.

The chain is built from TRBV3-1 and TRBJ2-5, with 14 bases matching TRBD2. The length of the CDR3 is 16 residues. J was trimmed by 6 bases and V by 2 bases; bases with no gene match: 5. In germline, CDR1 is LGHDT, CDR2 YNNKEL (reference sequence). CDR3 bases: TGTGCCAGCAGCCAACGACTAGCGGGAGGGCCACAGACCCAGTACTTC. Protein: CASSQRLAGGPQTQYF.

The CDR3 region is CASCSGTDTQYF. Written as DNA, the CDR3 is TGTGCCAGCTGTAGCGGCACAGATACGCAGTATTTT. The J gene is TRBJ2-3, the V gene TRBV5-6; D is possibly TRBD2 (5 bases). This CDR3 comprises 12 residues. The germline gives CDR1 SGHDT, CDR2 YYEEEE. Trimming left V 7 bases short and J 1 base short, with 7 bases between.

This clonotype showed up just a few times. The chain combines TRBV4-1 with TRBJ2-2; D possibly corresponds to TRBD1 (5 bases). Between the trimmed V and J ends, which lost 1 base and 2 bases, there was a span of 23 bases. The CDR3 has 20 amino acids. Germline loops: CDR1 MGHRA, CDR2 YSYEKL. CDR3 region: CASSQVVVQWGTSNTGELFF. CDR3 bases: TGCGCCAGCAGCCAAGTCGTTGTACAGTGGGGCACCTCAAACACCGGGGAGCTGTTTTTT.

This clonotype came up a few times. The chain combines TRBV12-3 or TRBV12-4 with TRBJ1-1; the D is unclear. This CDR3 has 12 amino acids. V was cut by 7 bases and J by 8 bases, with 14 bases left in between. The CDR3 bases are TGTGCCAGCACCCTCACCGGGAGAGAAGCTTTCTTT. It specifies CASTLTGREAFF.

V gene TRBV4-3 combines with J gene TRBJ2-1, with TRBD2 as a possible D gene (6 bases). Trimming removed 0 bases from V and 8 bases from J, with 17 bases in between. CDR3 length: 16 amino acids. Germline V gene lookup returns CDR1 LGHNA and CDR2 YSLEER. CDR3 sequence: CASSQEVLAREYEQFF. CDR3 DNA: TGCGCCAGCAGCCAAGAGGTACTAGCTCGTGAATATGAGCAGTTCTTC.

Written as DNA, the CDR3 is TGTGCCAGCAGCTTAGGCCTTGGACTAGGGGAGACCCAGTACTTC. Protein product: CASSLGLGLGETQYF. V is TRBV7-6 and J is TRBJ2-5, with 7 positions matching TRBD2. V lost 1 base to trimming and J lost 5 bases; unmatched junction nucleotides: 7. CDR3 length: 15 amino acids. Germline CDR1 and CDR2: SGHVS and FNYEAQ.

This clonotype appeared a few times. This chain's CDR3 is CASSPLTPNYGYTF. The CDR3 DNA is TGCGCCAGCAGCCCCCTGACACCGAACTATGGCTACACCTTC. The chain is built from TRBV5-1 and TRBJ1-2, with D unresolved. Germline V CDR1 and CDR2: SGHRS, YFSETQ. The CDR3 loop spans 14 amino acids. V lost 4 bases to trimming and J lost 2 bases, with 12 bases between them.

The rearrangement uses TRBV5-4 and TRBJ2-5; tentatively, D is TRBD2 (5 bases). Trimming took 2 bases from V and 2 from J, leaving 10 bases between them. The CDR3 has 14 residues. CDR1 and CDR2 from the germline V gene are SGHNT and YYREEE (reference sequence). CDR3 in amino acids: CASSFMEVQETQYF. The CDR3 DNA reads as TGTGCCAGCAGCTTTATGGAGGTTCAAGAGACCCAGTACTTC.

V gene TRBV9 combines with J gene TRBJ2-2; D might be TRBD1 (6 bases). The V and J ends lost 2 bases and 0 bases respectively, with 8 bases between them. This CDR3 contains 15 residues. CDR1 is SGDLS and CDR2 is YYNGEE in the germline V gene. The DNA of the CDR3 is TGTGCCAGCAGCGTTGGGGGCGCGAACACCGGGGAGCTGTTTTTT. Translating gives CASSVGGANTGELFF.